This is a list of T cell receptor beta chains from one sample in a study of T cells in Graves' hyperthyroidism and ophthalmopathy. TCRdb itself ran the multiplex PCR reads through MiXCR, one entry per CDR3 protein. The sample contains 250,000 to 300,000 distinct CDR3 sequences, more than 10% of which appear only once. The sequencing input was blood. The origin of the receptors is a woman in her 30s with Graves' hyperthyroidism that later progressed to Graves' ophthalmopathy. Both conserved end residues are part of each CDR3. Fields, in order: V gene, J gene, clone size, D gene, CDR3 DNA, CDR3 protein. D genes are given only for firm matches. Rows give clone size only sometimes, using once, few, many, or a class for an expanded clone.

v_gene: TRBV7-2; j_gene: TRBJ2-3; abundance: many; d_gene: NA; CDR3nt: TGTGCCAGCAGCAGGGGGGCTGGGGGAAGGGGCACAGATACGCAGTATTTT; CDR3aa: CASSRGAGGRGTDTQYF
v_gene: TRBV9; j_gene: TRBJ2-6; abundance: many; d_gene: NA; CDR3nt: TGTGCCAGCAGCCCCCGTTCACGGGACGGGGCCAACGTCCTGACTTTC; CDR3aa: CASSPRSRDGANVLTF
v_gene: TRBV9; j_gene: TRBJ2-1; abundance: few; d_gene: TRBD2; CDR3nt: TGTGCCAGCAGCGGACTAGCGGGATCCAATGAGCAGTTCTTC; CDR3aa: CASSGLAGSNEQFF
v_gene: TRBV7-2; j_gene: TRBJ2-3; abundance: many; d_gene: TRBD2; CDR3nt: TGTGCCAGCAGCTTCTGGGACTACGGCACAGATACGCAGTATTTT; CDR3aa: CASSFWDYGTDTQYF
v_gene: TRBV6-1; j_gene: TRBJ2-7; abundance: NA; d_gene: NA; CDR3nt: TGTGCCAGCACTCAGGGGGGGGCTATCCGCGAGCAGTACTTC; CDR3aa: CASTQGGAIREQYF
v_gene: TRBV11-3; j_gene: TRBJ2-2; abundance: many; d_gene: NA; CDR3nt: TGTGCCAGCAGCATGGGCCAGGGGGAGCTGTTTTTT; CDR3aa: CASSMGQGELFF
v_gene: TRBV6-2/TRBV6-3; j_gene: TRBJ1-1; abundance: many; d_gene: TRBD1; CDR3nt: TGTGCCAGCAGTTACTCGCCCTTCGACAGGGTGAACACTGAAGCTTTCTTT; CDR3aa: CASSYSPFDRVNTEAFF
v_gene: TRBV20-1; j_gene: TRBJ2-1; abundance: many; d_gene: TRBD2; CDR3nt: TGCAGTGCTAGAGGGACTAGCGGGATCCTAGATGAGCAGTTCTTC; CDR3aa: CSARGTSGILDEQFF
v_gene: TRBV3-1; j_gene: TRBJ1-6; abundance: many; d_gene: TRBD1; CDR3nt: TGTGCCAGCAGCCTTGGACAGGGGCATAATTCACCCCTCCACTTT; CDR3aa: CASSLGQGHNSPLHF
v_gene: TRBV27; j_gene: TRBJ2-1; abundance: many; d_gene: TRBD2; CDR3nt: TGTGCCAGCAGTTTAGGGACTAGCGGGGACAATGAGCAGTTCTTC; CDR3aa: CASSLGTSGDNEQFF
v_gene: TRBV30; j_gene: TRBJ2-2; abundance: many; d_gene: NA; CDR3nt: TGTGCCTGGAGTCAGTTAGGGACACCTAACACCGGGGAGCTGTTTTTT; CDR3aa: CAWSQLGTPNTGELFF
v_gene: TRBV4-1; j_gene: TRBJ2-2; abundance: few; d_gene: TRBD2; CDR3nt: TGCGCCAGCAGCCTACCTGGCGGGAGGGCGAACACCGGGGAGCTGTTTTTT; CDR3aa: CASSLPGGRANTGELFF
v_gene: TRBV13; j_gene: TRBJ2-1; abundance: NA; d_gene: TRBD2; CDR3nt: TGTGCCAGCAGAGCGGGCATCCGGACTAGCGGGTCTTATTACAATGAGCAGTTCTTC; CDR3aa: CASRAGIRTSGSYYNEQFF
v_gene: TRBV3-1; j_gene: TRBJ2-7; abundance: many; d_gene: NA; CDR3nt: TGTGCCAGCAGCCAAGAGGGACACGAGCAGTACTTC; CDR3aa: CASSQEGHEQYF
v_gene: TRBV5-1; j_gene: TRBJ1-1; abundance: many; d_gene: NA; CDR3nt: TGCGCCAGCAGGGACGGGGGATACACTGAAGCTTTCTTT; CDR3aa: CASRDGGYTEAFF
v_gene: TRBV5-4; j_gene: TRBJ2-1; abundance: many; d_gene: TRBD2; CDR3nt: TGTGCCAGCAGCTGGGCGGGAGGGTCCTACAATGAGCAGTTCTTC; CDR3aa: CASSWAGGSYNEQFF
v_gene: TRBV18; j_gene: TRBJ2-3; abundance: many; d_gene: NA; CDR3nt: TGTGCCAGCTCACCGACGGAGGATACGCAGTATTTT; CDR3aa: CASSPTEDTQYF
v_gene: TRBV7-9; j_gene: TRBJ2-3; abundance: many; d_gene: TRBD1; CDR3nt: TGTGCCAGCAGCTTAGCCGAAGGGACAGGGGCAACGCAGTATTTT; CDR3aa: CASSLAEGTGATQYF
v_gene: TRBV7-9; j_gene: TRBJ2-3; abundance: NA; d_gene: TRBD2; CDR3nt: TGTGCCAGCAGCTTAGTAGTAGCGGGAGGGCCGGATACGCAGTATTTT; CDR3aa: CASSLVVAGGPDTQYF
v_gene: TRBV29-1; j_gene: TRBJ2-7; abundance: NA; d_gene: TRBD1; CDR3nt: TGCAGCGTGGTACAGGGGGCCTCCTACGAGCAGTACTTC; CDR3aa: CSVVQGASYEQYF
v_gene: TRBV7-3; j_gene: TRBJ2-3; abundance: NA; d_gene: NA; CDR3nt: TGTGCCAGCAGCTTACGTACAGGGGGCGCGGGAGGAGGTACAGATACGCAGTATTTT; CDR3aa: CASSLRTGGAGGGTDTQYF
v_gene: TRBV7-3; j_gene: TRBJ2-1; abundance: many; d_gene: NA; CDR3nt: TGTGCCAGCAGCTTCCGGCAGGGCAAGCAGTTCTTC; CDR3aa: CASSFRQGKQFF
v_gene: TRBV27; j_gene: TRBJ1-2; abundance: many; d_gene: TRBD1; CDR3nt: TGTGCCAGCGGACATCCGGGACAGGGAGGCTATGGCTACACCTTC; CDR3aa: CASGHPGQGGYGYTF
v_gene: TRBV7-9; j_gene: TRBJ1-1; abundance: NA; d_gene: NA; CDR3nt: TGTGCCAGCAGCTTAGCCGGGGGACCGGCCACTGAAGCTTTCTTT; CDR3aa: CASSLAGGPATEAFF
v_gene: TRBV28; j_gene: TRBJ1-2; abundance: many; d_gene: NA; CDR3nt: TGTGCCAGCAACGAGGGGGATAGATATGGCTACACCTTC; CDR3aa: CASNEGDRYGYTF
v_gene: TRBV6-1; j_gene: TRBJ2-7; abundance: few; d_gene: NA; CDR3nt: TGTGCCAGCAGGGCCGGGACAATCTACGAGCAGTACTTC; CDR3aa: CASRAGTIYEQYF
v_gene: TRBV7-3; j_gene: TRBJ2-3; abundance: many; d_gene: NA; CDR3nt: TGTGCCAGCGGTGTGGGGGATACGCAGTATTTT; CDR3aa: CASGVGDTQYF
v_gene: TRBV28; j_gene: TRBJ2-7; abundance: many; d_gene: TRBD2; CDR3nt: TGTGCCAGCAGCAGACTAGCGGGAGGCCTCCGCTACGAGCAGTACTTC; CDR3aa: CASSRLAGGLRYEQYF
v_gene: TRBV20-1; j_gene: TRBJ2-5; abundance: NA; d_gene: TRBD1; CDR3nt: TGCAGTGCTAGAGACGGGGACAGGGGGCCTGAAGAGACCCAGTACTTC; CDR3aa: CSARDGDRGPEETQYF
v_gene: TRBV19; j_gene: TRBJ1-1; abundance: NA; d_gene: NA; CDR3nt: TGTGCCAGTAGTATGGGGGGCGGACACAGCACCGAAGCTTTCTTT; CDR3aa: CASSMGGGHSTEAFF
v_gene: TRBV7-9; j_gene: TRBJ2-3; abundance: many; d_gene: TRBD1; CDR3nt: TGTGCCAGCAGCCCACATACCCGAGACAGGGGGCGATTTGGCACAGATACGCAGTATTTT; CDR3aa: CASSPHTRDRGRFGTDTQYF
v_gene: TRBV7-8; j_gene: TRBJ2-7; abundance: many; d_gene: TRBD2; CDR3nt: TGTGCCAGCAGCTATAGCGGGGACTCTCATGAGCAGTACTTC; CDR3aa: CASSYSGDSHEQYF
v_gene: TRBV2; j_gene: TRBJ2-1; abundance: many; d_gene: TRBD2; CDR3nt: TGTGCCAGCATCGGGACTAGCGGGTCCGCGGGGGAGCAGTTCTTC; CDR3aa: CASIGTSGSAGEQFF
v_gene: TRBV12-3/TRBV12-4; j_gene: TRBJ1-2; abundance: many; d_gene: NA; CDR3nt: TGTGCCAGCAGTAGCCTCCTGAGTGAAACCAACTATGGCTACACCTTC; CDR3aa: CASSSLLSETNYGYTF
v_gene: TRBV5-1; j_gene: TRBJ2-1; abundance: many; d_gene: NA; CDR3nt: TGCGCCAGCAGCTTGGCTTGGGGATCTGGGCAAGATGAGCAGTTCTTC; CDR3aa: CASSLAWGSGQDEQFF
v_gene: TRBV4-2; j_gene: TRBJ2-7; abundance: many; d_gene: NA; CDR3nt: TGTGCCAGCAGCCAAGCGGGACCGTTCTACGAGCAGTACTTC; CDR3aa: CASSQAGPFYEQYF
v_gene: TRBV10-3; j_gene: TRBJ1-5; abundance: many; d_gene: TRBD1; CDR3nt: TGTGCCACACAGGGGACGAGCAATCAGCCCCAGCATTTT; CDR3aa: CATQGTSNQPQHF
v_gene: TRBV19; j_gene: TRBJ2-7; abundance: few; d_gene: NA; CDR3nt: TGTGCCACCAAGGACTACGAGCAGTACTTC; CDR3aa: CATKDYEQYF
v_gene: TRBV7-2; j_gene: TRBJ1-1; abundance: many; d_gene: NA; CDR3nt: TGTGCCAGCAGCCACCTCTGGCCGGGCACTGAAGCTTTCTTT; CDR3aa: CASSHLWPGTEAFF
v_gene: TRBV7-3; j_gene: TRBJ2-1; abundance: few; d_gene: TRBD2; CDR3nt: TGTGCCAGCAGCTCGGGACTAGCCGAACAGCAGTTCTTC; CDR3aa: CASSSGLAEQQFF
v_gene: TRBV2; j_gene: TRBJ2-4; abundance: NA; d_gene: NA; CDR3nt: TGTGCCAGCAGTGGAGTATGGGAAAACATTCAGTACTTC; CDR3aa: CASSGVWENIQYF
v_gene: TRBV6-1; j_gene: TRBJ2-7; abundance: many; d_gene: TRBD2; CDR3nt: TGTGCCAGCGGGAGGGCGGGAGAGGAGAGCGAGCAGTACTTC; CDR3aa: CASGRAGEESEQYF
v_gene: TRBV4-1; j_gene: TRBJ2-7; abundance: many; d_gene: TRBD2; CDR3nt: TGCGCCAGCAGCCTCGTCGGCGGAGCGGGAGCCTACGAGCAGTACTTC; CDR3aa: CASSLVGGAGAYEQYF
v_gene: TRBV28; j_gene: TRBJ1-3; abundance: NA; d_gene: TRBD1; CDR3nt: TGTGCCAGCAGTCCCGACAGGGTAGGAAACACCATATATTTT; CDR3aa: CASSPDRVGNTIYF
v_gene: TRBV7-9; j_gene: TRBJ2-1; abundance: many; d_gene: NA; CDR3nt: TGTGCCAGCAGCGCCACCGCCCGGGGGGCCCACAATGAGCAGTTCTTC; CDR3aa: CASSATARGAHNEQFF
v_gene: TRBV20-1; j_gene: TRBJ2-3; abundance: many; d_gene: NA; CDR3nt: TGCAGTGCTAGAGATATCAAATTGACAGATACGCAGTATTTT; CDR3aa: CSARDIKLTDTQYF
v_gene: TRBV24-1; j_gene: TRBJ2-2; abundance: many; d_gene: NA; CDR3nt: TGTGCCACCAGTGATTTTCCCGGGGAGCTGTTTTTT; CDR3aa: CATSDFPGELFF